Below, one T cell receptor (beta chain) is given with its context. Its antigen has not been determined. No base quality values were provided; no much bigger clone lies one nucleotide off. The sample comes from a study of blood T cell repertoires in COVID-19 (TCRdb year 2020). For the study in its entirety: Collaborator samples came from the United States, Italy and Spain and covered acute and convalescent phases of COVID-19. The material from the prospective study consisted of cDNA or gDNA derived from T cells, B-cell-depleted T cells, or PBMCs. Subjects who had been exposed to COVID-19, were actively infected with it, or had recovered from it provided the deeply sampled blood TCRbeta repertoires that made up the dataset. The repertoires were made available in a free public database intended to serve as a resource for research on the immune response to SARS-CoV-2. The samples were drawn from two sources: the first 160 participants of the ongoing ImmuneRACE study, and fewer than 1,500 subjects contributed by 6 global collaborators. The sample metadata nearly always contained a de-identified subject ID, COVID-19 status, age in years and sex. Where available, HLA class I and class II types were taken from metadata supplied by the sample provider and were not determined by assay-based typing. Study-wide findings and limitations: How much clinical and demographic metadata was included differed by source and by participant, and the metadata was provided uncurated.

The immunoSEQ Assay, a bias-controlled multiplex PCR, was used to amplify TCRbeta CDR3 regions from genomic DNA. Per the authors' processing: Within the assay, amplification of reference gene primers was used to estimate how many nucleated cells each sample contained. To quantify the absolute abundance of each unique TCRbeta CDR3 rearrangement, sequence reads were collapsed and filtered. For each sample, productive Simpson clonality was calculated as the square root of Simpson's diversity index across productive rearrangements. TCRdb retrieved this table from immuneACCESS and kept in-frame rearrangements only. Not all clones are present; in checked studies, unresolved V genes account for under half, and no reason is known for the remainder. V, J and clone size are those of that table, while D and trimming were read from the DNA. The sample profile shows roughly 380,000 clones; over 75% of them were found once. The ten biggest clones cover approximately 3.1% of the sample.

Germline trimming amounts to 1 base on V and 2 bases on J, with 9 as the count of junction bases outside the gene matches. Counted from cysteine to phenylalanine, this CDR3 has 17 amino acids. The entry retains the CDR3 DNA only, 51 bases that are in frame from base 1. Via the germline V gene (reference sequence), CDR1 is LGHDT and CDR2 YNNKEL. Enrolling through a virtual design, the prospective study's participants ranged in age from roughly 18 to 90 years and lived across roughly 23 United States geographic areas. In the prospective study, cohorts were assigned on the basis of participant-reported clinical history obtained from a screening survey and a study questionnaire. For ImmuneRACE Cohort 3, a participant was defined as recovered based on two consecutive negative NP/OP PCR tests, clearance by a healthcare professional, or resolution of symptoms. Mobile phlebotomists in the prospective study collected whole blood, serum and a nasopharyngeal or oropharyngeal swab from every participant. Additional blood draws and questionnaires over an approximately 2-month period could optionally be provided by prospective study participants. Before DNA extraction, blood samples from the prospective study were shipped at room temperature or frozen.

Sample: PBMCs or T cells enriched from blood (not recorded which). The chain is made from TRBV3-1 (or the pseudogene TRBV3-2) and TRBJ2-5; 8 nucleotides in the junction match TRBD2. This clonotype was sampled from a young woman who had recovered from COVID-19. The CDR3 region has the sequence CASSQVGTGGPQETQYF. The sequenced DNA is TGTGCCAGCAGCCAAGTCGGGACGGGAGGGCCTCAAGAGACCCAGTACTTC.